The rows below give T cell receptor beta chains drawn from one sample of a study of shared clonotypes between healthy human individuals. Here immunoSEQ multiplex PCR was the method, and the copy in TCRdb shows in-frame clones only, minus some. The sample holds approximately 2,200,000 clones; 93% are singletons and the top ten take approximately 1.7%. Sequenced sample: naive CD8+ T cells from PBMCs. The origin of the receptors is a man younger than 35 in good health. Some clones in this sample may be carry-over from other donors' samples. Each CDR3 is given without its conserved first and last residue.

>TRBJ2-1|TRBV7-9
ASSLGPGLAGDVEQF
>TRBJ2-1|TRBV7-9
ASSLAQSSGEQF
>TRBJ1-4|TRBV4-1
ASSQGGEKLF
>TRBJ2-3|TRBV10-3
AITPVKGDTQY
>TRBJ2-1|TRBV29-1
SVEDSGGYNEQF
>TRBJ2-3|TRBV10-2
ASTRGSTDTQY
>TRBJ2-2|TRBV28
ASSEDWPANTGELF
>TRBJ2-4|TRBV28
ASSFSDTGLKNIQY
>TRBJ2-5|TRBV27
ASSTLGLQYQETQY
>TRBJ1-5|TRBV10-3
AIREENQPQH
>TRBJ2-7|TRBV9
ASSVVGSSYEQY
>TRBJ1-5|TRBV27
ASSFSGPKQPQH
>TRBJ2-5|TRBV15
ATGGHPSLRQETQY
>TRBJ2-1|TRBV7-6
ASSPPRAGGEQF
>TRBJ2-1|TRBV2
ASRGTSGVNEQF
>TRBJ2-5|TRBV28
ASRGRQGAQETQY
>TRBJ2-3|TRBV19
ASLPSDRGRSGGDTQY
>TRBJ2-1|TRBV29-1
SGSTESSYNEQF
>TRBJ1-2|TRBV29-1
SVLGASYGYT
>TRBJ2-2|TRBV7-6
ASSSGGGAGGLF
>TRBJ2-7|TRBV19
ASSIAARTGEVPYEQY
>TRBJ2-3|TRBV15
ATSRGGTSTDTQY
>TRBJ1-1|TRBV10-3
AISEGERSLGDTEAF
>TRBJ2-2|TRBV19
ASKAGTSNTGELF
>TRBJ2-7|TRBV7-9
ASSLRGQTATYEQY
>TRBJ2-7|TRBV5-1
ASSITGSYEQY
>TRBJ1-1|TRBV19
ASRRPAGDTEAF
>TRBJ2-2|TRBV4-3
ASSQGLAVNTGELF
>TRBJ2-5|TRBV15
AISPYQREGETQY
>TRBJ1-5|TRBV28
ASSFVAGIQPQH
>TRBJ2-3|TRBV5-5
ASTTHGTGGGQTDTQY
>TRBJ2-1|TRBV30
AWSVAGIRSYNEQF
>TRBJ1-1|TRBV28
ASSFSTNTEAF
>TRBJ1-2|TRBV4-2
ASSQAGTGAFPSGYT
>TRBJ2-6|TRBV27
ASGRVLAAGANVLT